The text below deals with one T cell receptor beta chain. Its antigen has not been determined. No much larger clonotype is one base removed from it; base qualities were not supplied. The entry originates in a study of blood T cell repertoires in COVID-19 (dated by TCRdb to between 2020 and 2021). Turning to the overall study: Collaborator samples came from the United States, Italy and Spain and covered acute and convalescent phases of COVID-19. The samples were drawn from the first 160 participants of the ongoing ImmuneRACE study and from 1,254 subjects provided by 6 global collaborators. The repertoires were released in a freely available public database meant as a resource for research on the immune response to SARS-CoV-2. The material from the prospective study consisted of cDNA or gDNA derived from T cells, B-cell-depleted T cells, or PBMCs. Sample metadata almost always included a de-identified subject ID, COVID-19 status, age in years and sex. Where HLA class I and class II types were available, the types were taken from metadata supplied by the sample provider, not from assay-based typing. Deeply sampled blood TCRbeta repertoires from subjects exposed to, actively infected with, or recovered from COVID-19 were included in the dataset. Beyond this particular receptor, the publication reports: The amount of clinical and demographic metadata varied by source and participant and was provided uncurated.

Trimmed from V: 5 bases; trimmed from J: 15 bases; junction bases lacking a gene match: 8. Taken from cysteine to phenylalanine, the CDR3 has 12 residues. The only DNA kept is the CDR3, 36 bases in frame from the first base. CDR1 SGHTA and CDR2 FQGNSA were looked up in the germline V gene. Whole blood was collected in K2EDTA tubes by collaborating institutions according to the institutions' own protocols. For TCRbeta analysis, collaborator samples were shipped as frozen whole blood, as isolated PBMCs, or as DNA extracted from either sample type. The immunoSEQ Assay, a bias-controlled multiplex PCR, was used to amplify TCRbeta CDR3 regions from genomic DNA. Under the source paper's analysis protocol: Nucleated cell counts per sample were estimated from amplification of reference gene primers within the assay. To quantify the absolute abundance of each unique TCRbeta CDR3 rearrangement, sequence reads were collapsed and filtered. Productive Simpson clonality was computed per sample as the square root of Simpson's diversity index over productive rearrangements. Entries here come from immuneACCESS through TCRdb and include only in-frame sequences with V and J called. Some clones fail to appear in such tables; in the studies checked, an unresolved V gene covers under half of the shortfall, and the cause of the remainder is unknown. V, J and clone size are taken as reported in that table, and D and trimming were inferred from the DNA itself. The sample yields about 120,000 clones; more than 60% were counted once. The ten largest make up 2% to 2.5% of the sample.

The V gene is TRBV7-2 and the J gene is TRBJ2-1, with TRBD1 identical over 9 junction bases. Sample: peripheral blood. The TCR originated in an older man with acute or convalescent COVID-19. The nucleotides are TGTGCCAGCAGCCCTCCGGACAGGGGTCTGTTCTTC. It specifies CASSPPDRGLFF.